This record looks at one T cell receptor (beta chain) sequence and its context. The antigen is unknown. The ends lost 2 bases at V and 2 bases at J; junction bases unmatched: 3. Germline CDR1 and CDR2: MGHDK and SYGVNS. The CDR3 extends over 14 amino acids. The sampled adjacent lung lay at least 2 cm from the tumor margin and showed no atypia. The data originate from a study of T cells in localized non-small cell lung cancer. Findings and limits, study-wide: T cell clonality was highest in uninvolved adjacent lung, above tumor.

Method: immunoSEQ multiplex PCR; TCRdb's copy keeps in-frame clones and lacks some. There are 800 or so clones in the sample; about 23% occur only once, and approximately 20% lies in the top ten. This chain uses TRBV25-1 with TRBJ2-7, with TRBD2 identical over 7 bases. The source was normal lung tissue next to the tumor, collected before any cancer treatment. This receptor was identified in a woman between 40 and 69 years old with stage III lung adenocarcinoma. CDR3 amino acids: CASSEGREPYEQYF. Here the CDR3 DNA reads TGTGCCAGCAGTGAAGGGCGGGAGCCCTACGAGCAGTACTTC.